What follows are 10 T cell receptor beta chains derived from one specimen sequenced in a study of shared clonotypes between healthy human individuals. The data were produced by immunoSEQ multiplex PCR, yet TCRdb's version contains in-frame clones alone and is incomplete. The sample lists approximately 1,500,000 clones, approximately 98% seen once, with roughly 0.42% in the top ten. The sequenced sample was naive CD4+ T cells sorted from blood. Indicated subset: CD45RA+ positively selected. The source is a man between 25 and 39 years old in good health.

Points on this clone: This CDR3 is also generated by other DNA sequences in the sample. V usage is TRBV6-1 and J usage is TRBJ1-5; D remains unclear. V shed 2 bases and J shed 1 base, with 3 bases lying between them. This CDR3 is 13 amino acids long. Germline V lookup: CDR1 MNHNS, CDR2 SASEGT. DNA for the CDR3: TGTGCCAGCAGTGAAATCAGCAATCAGCCCCAGCATTTT. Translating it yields CASSEISNQPQHF.

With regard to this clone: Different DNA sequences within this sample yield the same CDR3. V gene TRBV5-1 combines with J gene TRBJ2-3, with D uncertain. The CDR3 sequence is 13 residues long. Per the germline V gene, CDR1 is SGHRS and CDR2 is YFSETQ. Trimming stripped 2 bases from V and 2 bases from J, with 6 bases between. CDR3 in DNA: TGCGCCAGCAGCTTAATTCCCACAGATACGCAGTATTTT. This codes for CASSLIPTDTQYF.

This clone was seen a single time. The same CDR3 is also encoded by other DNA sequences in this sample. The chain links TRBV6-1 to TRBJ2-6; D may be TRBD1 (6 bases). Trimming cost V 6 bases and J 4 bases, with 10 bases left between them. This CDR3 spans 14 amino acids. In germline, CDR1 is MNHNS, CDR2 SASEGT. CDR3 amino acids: CASSQGSGANVLTF. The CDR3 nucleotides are TGTGCCAGCAGCCAGGGGTCCGGGGCCAACGTCCTGACTTTC.

In DNA form, the CDR3 reads TGCGCCAGCAGCCGGGACAGGACCTACGAGCAGTACTTC. This translates into CASSRDRTYEQYF. The J gene is TRBJ2-7, the V gene TRBV4-3; 8 nucleotides line up with TRBD1. CDR1 and CDR2 from the germline V gene are LGHNA and YSLEER. The CDR3 consists of 13 residues. J gave up 2 bases and V 4 bases, and 1 base lay outside the gene matches.

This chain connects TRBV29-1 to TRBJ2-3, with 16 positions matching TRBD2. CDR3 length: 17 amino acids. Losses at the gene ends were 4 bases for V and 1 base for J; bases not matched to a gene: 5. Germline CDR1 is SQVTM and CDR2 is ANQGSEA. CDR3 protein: CSVGGTSGRVRTDTQYF. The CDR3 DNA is TGCAGCGTTGGGGGGACTAGCGGGAGGGTCCGCACAGATACGCAGTATTTT.

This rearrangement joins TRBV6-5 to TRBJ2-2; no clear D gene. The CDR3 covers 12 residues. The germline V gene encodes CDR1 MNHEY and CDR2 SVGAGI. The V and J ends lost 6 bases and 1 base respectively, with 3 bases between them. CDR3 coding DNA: TGTGCCAGCAGGGAGAACACCGGGGAGCTGTTTTTT. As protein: CASRENTGELFF.

DNA of the CDR3: TGCGCCAGCAGCACACACAGGGGTGAAGCTTTCTTT. This sequence encodes CASSTHRGEAFF. The rearrangement uses TRBV5-1 and TRBJ1-1; 7 bases map to TRBD1. V was pared by 4 bases and J by 7 bases, with 4 bases of the junction left unmatched. From germline, CDR1 is SGHRS and CDR2 YFSETQ. This CDR3 region has 12 residues.

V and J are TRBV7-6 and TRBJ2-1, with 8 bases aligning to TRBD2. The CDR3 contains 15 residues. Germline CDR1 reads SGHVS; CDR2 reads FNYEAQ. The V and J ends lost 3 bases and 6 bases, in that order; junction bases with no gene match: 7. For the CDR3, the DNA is TGTGCCAGCAGCTTGGCAGCGGGAGCGGTCAATGAGCAGTTCTTC. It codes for CASSLAAGAVNEQFF.

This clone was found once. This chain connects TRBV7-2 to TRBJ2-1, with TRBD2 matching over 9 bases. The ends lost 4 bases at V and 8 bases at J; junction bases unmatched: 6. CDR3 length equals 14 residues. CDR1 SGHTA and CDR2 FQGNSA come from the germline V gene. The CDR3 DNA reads TGTGCCAGCAGCTCCAGGACTAGCGTCTATGAGCAGTTCTTC. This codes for CASSSRTSVYEQFF.

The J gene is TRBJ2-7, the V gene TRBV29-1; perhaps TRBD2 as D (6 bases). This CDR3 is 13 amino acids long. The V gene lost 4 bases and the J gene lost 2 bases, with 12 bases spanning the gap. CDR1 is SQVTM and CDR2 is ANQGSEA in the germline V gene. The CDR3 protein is CSVAEGPTYEQYF. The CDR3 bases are TGCAGCGTTGCGGAGGGACCAACCTACGAGCAGTACTTC.